A single sample gave rise to the 15 T cell receptor beta chains below, sequenced in a study of ipilimumab plus nivolumab after autologous stem cell transplantation. Some clones are missing from TCRdb's copy, which holds only in-frame ones; the method was immunoSEQ multiplex PCR. Altogether 9,400 or so clones are present, around two thirds being singletons, with the ten largest covering about a sixth. This specimen consisted of PBMCs, obtained in a trial of ipilimumab plus nivolumab as post-transplant consolidation. These TCRs come from a female donor with multiple myeloma.

The chain combines TRBV28 with TRBJ2-7; TRBD1 matches 7 bases. Germline assignment: CDR1 MDHEN and CDR2 SYDVKM. This CDR3 spans 14 amino acids. After removal of 7 bases from V and 0 bases from J, the junction contained 6 bases not matched to a gene. As DNA, the CDR3 is TGTGCCAGCAAGGGGGCCCAAAGCTCCTACGAGCAGTACTTC. Amino acids: CASKGAQSSYEQYF.

The chain carries TRBV5-1 and TRBJ2-1; 7 bases line up with TRBD2. With 4 bases clipped from V and 2 bases from J, the junction kept 21 bases outside the gene matches. The CDR3 covers 20 residues. Per the germline V gene, CDR1 is SGHRS and CDR2 is YFSETQ. This chain's CDR3 is CASSTWGAGVVPGAYNEQFF. Here the CDR3 DNA reads TGCGCCAGCAGCACATGGGGTGCGGGAGTGGTGCCCGGGGCCTACAATGAGCAGTTCTTC. The whole variable domain, filled in from reference TRBV5-1 and TRBJ2-1, reads KAGVTQTPRYLIKTRGQQVTLSCSPISGHRSVSWYQQTPGQGLQFLFEYFSETQRNKGNFPGRFSGRQFSNSRSEMNVSTLELGDSALYLCASSTWGAGVVPGAYNEQFFGPGTRLTVL.

The chain carries TRBV6-1 and TRBJ2-7; 8 nucleotides agree with TRBD1. Germline CDR1 reads MNHNS; CDR2 reads SASEGT. The CDR3 covers 14 residues. V shed 5 bases and J 5 bases; nucleotides not matched to a gene: 8. The CDR3 DNA follows: TGTGCCAGCAGTTCCCCAGGGGGCCGGGACGAGCAGTACTTC. It is translated as CASSSPGGRDEQYF.

The gene calls are TRBV19 and TRBJ1-5; the match to TRBD1 covers 8 bases. Germline trimming cut 5 bases from V and 1 base from J; bases unmatched to any gene: 4. Germline lookup yields CDR1 LNHDA and CDR2 SQIVND (reference sequence). This CDR3 comprises 15 residues. The CDR3 nucleotides read TGTGCCAGTAGTGGGACAGGAGAGAGCAATCAGCCCCAGCATTTT. Translated, it gives CASSGTGESNQPQHF.

The chain links TRBV15 to TRBJ1-3; TRBD1 aligns across 7 bases. The CDR3 spans 17 residues. The J segment lost 0 bases and the V segment lost 0 bases, leaving 5 bases of the junction unmatched. CDR1 is LNHNV, CDR2 YYDKDF, per germline (reference sequence). The CDR3 here is CATSREAGGPSGNTIYF. Written as DNA, the CDR3 is TGTGCCACCAGCAGAGAGGCAGGGGGACCCTCTGGAAACACCATATATTTT.

Here the CDR3 reads CASSQDRGHGYTF. CDR3 nucleotide sequence: TGTGCCAGCAGTCAGGACAGGGGGCATGGCTACACCTTC. V is TRBV6-1 and J is TRBJ1-2; 11 positions match TRBD1. Looked up from germline, CDR1 is MNHNS and CDR2 is SASEGT. The length of the CDR3 is 13 residues. The V and J ends lost 5 bases and 6 bases, in that order; junction bases with no gene match: 2.

This clone has just a few counts. The DNA is left out, because the CDR3 cannot be placed on it with certainty; the CDR3 is given as TCRdb lists it. The chain combines TRBV29-1 with TRBJ2-7. Germline lookup yields CDR1 SQVTM and CDR2 ANQGSEA. Including both end residues, the CDR3 is 15 amino acids long. The CDR3 region is CSVEDQDVGSGSRYF.

The genes are TRBV29-1 and TRBJ2-1; D may be TRBD1 (5 bases). V was shortened by 7 bases and J by 13 bases, with 17 bases between the two germline ends. Germline loops: CDR1 SQVTM, CDR2 ANQGSEA. CDR3 length equals 11 residues. In nucleotides, the CDR3 is TGCAGCGCCCAAACCTCCAGGGAACAGTTCTTC. Its protein product is CSAQTSREQFF.

This sequence joins TRBV6-1 and TRBJ2-7, with 8 positions matching TRBD1. In germline, CDR1 is MNHNS, CDR2 SASEGT. There are 14 residues in the CDR3. J gave up 3 bases and V 8 bases, and 9 bases lay outside the gene matches. The CDR3 region is CASCRTGNIYEQYF. The CDR3 nucleotides are TGTGCCAGCTGTAGGACAGGGAATATCTACGAGCAGTACTTC.

This clone has only a few counts. The chain has TRBV6-1 and TRBJ1-2; D unresolved. Trimming stripped 3 bases from V and 1 base from J, with 21 bases between. The CDR3 is 18 residues long. Germline V gene data show CDR1 as MNHNS and CDR2 as SASEGT. CDR3 sequence (DNA): TGTGCCAGCAGTGATTCGTTCCAGCAAGACCCTGTTAACTATGGCTACACCTTC. It translates to CASSDSFQQDPVNYGYTF.

V is TRBV21-1 and J is TRBJ1-4. TRBV21-1 counts as a pseudogene. The CDR3 length is 16 residues. CDR3 coding DNA: TGTGCCAGCGCACCTCCGAGGGGGGGACCTAATGAAAAACTGTTTTTT. Amino acids: CASAPPRGGPNEKLFF.

The CDR3 bases are TGTGCCAGCAGCCAGAAGGGCGGGAGGGAGTACGAGCAGTACTTC. This sequence encodes CASSQKGGREYEQYF. V usage is TRBV5-4 and J usage is TRBJ2-7; 9 bases agree with TRBD2. The germline V gene encodes CDR1 SGHNT and CDR2 YYREEE (reference sequence). The CDR3 sequence is 15 residues long. The trim removed 4 bases at V and 4 bases at J, leaving 9 bases unmatched.

The chain is built from TRBV19 and TRBJ1-1; the D is unclear. V shed 5 bases and J shed 1 base, with 11 bases lying between them. CDR3 length equals 14 residues. From germline, CDR1 is LNHDA and CDR2 SQIVND (reference sequence). Here the CDR3 reads CASSVRGENTEAFF. CDR3 coding DNA: TGTGCCAGTAGTGTTCGTGGGGAGAACACTGAAGCTTTCTTT.

The chain links TRBV10-2 to TRBJ1-4, with a weak D call TRBD1 (5 bases). The CDR3 loop spans 15 amino acids. CDR1 and CDR2 from the germline V gene are WSHSY and SAAADI. Trimming shortened V by 4 bases and J by 4 bases, and 13 bases separated the two germline ends. For the CDR3, the DNA is TGCGCCAGCAGTGGGGTTGCAGGGAGTAATGAAAAACTGTTTTTT. It encodes CASSGVAGSNEKLFF.

The chain uses TRBV28 and TRBJ1-4, with a tentative D call TRBD1 (6 bases). Germline V CDR1 and CDR2: MDHEN, SYDVKM. Trimming took off 8 bases at V and 8 bases at J, with 21 bases between the two ends. This CDR3 is 15 amino acids long. Written as DNA, the CDR3 is TGTGCCAGCGTTTCCGGGGCCAGGGGAGAAGAAAAACTGTTTTTT. This translates into CASVSGARGEEKLFF.